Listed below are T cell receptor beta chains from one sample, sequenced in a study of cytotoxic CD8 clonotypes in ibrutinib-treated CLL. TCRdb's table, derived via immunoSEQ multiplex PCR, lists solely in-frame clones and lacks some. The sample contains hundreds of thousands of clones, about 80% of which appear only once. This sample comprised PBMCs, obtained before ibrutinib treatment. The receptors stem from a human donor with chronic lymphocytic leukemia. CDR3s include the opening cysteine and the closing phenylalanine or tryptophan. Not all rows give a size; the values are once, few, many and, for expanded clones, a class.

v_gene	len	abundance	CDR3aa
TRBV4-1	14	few	CASSQVNGPYEQYF
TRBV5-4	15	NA	CASSLAPVTADEQYF
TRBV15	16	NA	CATSTLAGAHTGELFF
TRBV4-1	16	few	CASSQDPPGGRYEQYF
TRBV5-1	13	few	CASSPRGSYGYTF
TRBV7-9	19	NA	CASSSNNPGHGAEGYGYTF
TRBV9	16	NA	CASSAGEGFSGNTIYF
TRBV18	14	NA	CASSPQGAVTEAFF
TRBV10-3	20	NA	CAISESHGTSGRALQETQYF
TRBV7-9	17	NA	CASSLVFSKSSYNEQFF
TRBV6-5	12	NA	CASGPGGETQYF
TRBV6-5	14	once	CASSYFLGVTEAFF
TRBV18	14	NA	CASSPPNWDEKLFF
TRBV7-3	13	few	CASSATGGVKLFF
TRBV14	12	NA	CASSQAPGSQFF
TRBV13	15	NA	CASSLRTGLSYEQYF
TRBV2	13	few	CASSYRVNYGYTF
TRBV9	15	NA	CASSVWRSGTGELFF
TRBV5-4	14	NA	CASSLAGLGYEQYF
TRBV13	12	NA	CASAWRNTEAFF
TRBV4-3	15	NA	CASSRRFAEIYEQYF
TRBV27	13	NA	CASKDRYNYGYTF
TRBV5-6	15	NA	CASSLAGTVNTEAFF
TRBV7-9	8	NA	CASSALYF
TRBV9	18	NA	CASSVDPSGRADTGELFF
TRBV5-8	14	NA	CASTLAGGPDTQYF
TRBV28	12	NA	CASRFVPGEQYF
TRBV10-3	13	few	CALSAGTDYGYTF
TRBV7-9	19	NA	CASSLGSGLAGGPGNEQFF